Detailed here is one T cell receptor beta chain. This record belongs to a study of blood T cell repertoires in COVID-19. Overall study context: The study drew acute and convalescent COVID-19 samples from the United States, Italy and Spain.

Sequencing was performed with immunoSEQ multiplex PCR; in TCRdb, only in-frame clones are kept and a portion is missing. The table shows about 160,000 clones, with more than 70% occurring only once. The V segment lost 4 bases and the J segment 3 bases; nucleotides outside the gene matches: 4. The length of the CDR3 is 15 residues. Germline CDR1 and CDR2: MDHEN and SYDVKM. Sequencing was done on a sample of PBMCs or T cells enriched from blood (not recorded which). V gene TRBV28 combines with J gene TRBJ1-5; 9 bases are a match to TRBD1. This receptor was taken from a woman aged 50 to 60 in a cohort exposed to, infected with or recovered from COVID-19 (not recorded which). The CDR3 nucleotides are TGTGCCAGCAGTTACCGGGACAGGGACAATCAGCCCCAGCATTTT. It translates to CASSYRDRDNQPQHF.